This is a list of T cell receptor beta chains from one sample in a study of T cells after yellow fever vaccination. MiXCR, applied by TCRdb to the 5' RACE reads, yields one record per CDR3 protein. Among about 630,000 distinct CDR3 sequences listed, 9% to 15% were seen once. Sequences were derived from PBMCs, sampled on the day of the yellow fever booster vaccination. The receptors were sampled from a man aged 25-45 years who received the YFV17D yellow fever vaccine. The conserved cysteine and the conserved F or W are not part of the CDR3 here.

>8|TRBV29-1|TRBJ1-2
SSGGDGYT
>11|TRBV12-3/TRBV12-4|TRBJ2-1
ASSLVLSGEQF
>11|TRBV28|TRBJ2-7
ASSLLTPYEQY
>13|TRBV5-1|TRBJ2-7
ASSLIGALTYEQY
>12|TRBV4-3|TRBJ2-7
ASSQGHGAGEQY
>12|TRBV12-3/TRBV12-4|TRBJ2-7
ASSFGQVPYEQY
>13|TRBV6-1|TRBJ2-7
ASRLGAGTSYEQY
>11|TRBV29-1|TRBJ1-1
SVEGQGNTEAF
>13|TRBV3-1|TRBJ2-7
ASSQDLTSGGEQY
>11|TRBV28|TRBJ1-1
ASSLPGGVWAF
>10|TRBV6-2/TRBV6-3|TRBJ2-7
ASRTGPGEQY
>13|TRBV6-2/TRBV6-3|TRBJ2-7
ASSYPGGVLDEQY
>13|TRBV6-5|TRBJ1-6
ASSYLLQGEPPLH
>12|TRBV18|TRBJ1-6
ASSHDSRNSPLH
>10|TRBV4-3|TRBJ1-2
ASSQDANGYT
>14|TRBV28|TRBJ2-3
ASSFSGAGSPDTQY
>9|TRBV3-1|TRBJ1-2
ASSQQSGYT
>16|TRBV3-1|TRBJ2-1
ASSRRDPNLGSYNEQF
>12|TRBV7-3|TRBJ2-7
ASSSSDRPYEQY
>13|TRBV28|TRBJ1-6
ASGTVSSYNSPLH
>12|TRBV7-9|TRBJ2-1
ASSLSTGRNEQF
>10|TRBV9|TRBJ2-5
ASSGAGETQY
>12|TRBV20-1|TRBJ2-7
SATPSAVSYEQY
>11|TRBV12-3/TRBV12-4|TRBJ2-7
ASSLIPEGEQY
>10|TRBV27|TRBJ2-7
ATFDSLYEQY
>14|TRBV12-3/TRBV12-4|TRBJ2-3
ASSFAAGGYTDTQY
>10|TRBV20-1|TRBJ2-7
SAGRTAYEQY
>12|TRBV6-5|TRBJ1-5
ASSSFSGNQPQH
>13|TRBV6-5|TRBJ1-3
ASSYSDNSGNTIY
>16|TRBV12-3/TRBV12-4|TRBJ2-2
ASSPALAAGGPSGELF
>12|TRBV11-3|TRBJ2-1
ASSLQGPQREQF
>12|TRBV5-1|TRBJ2-5
ASTLQGREETQY
>14|TRBV14|TRBJ2-1
ASSQGGPGSYNEQF
>12|TRBV30|TRBJ2-3
AWSVGVGVDTQY
>13|TRBV19|TRBJ2-5
ASQPGTGGRETQY
>10|TRBV12-3/TRBV12-4|TRBJ2-5
ASSPDSETQY
>13|TRBV12-3/TRBV12-4|TRBJ2-1
ASTSTGDAYNEQF
>11|TRBV5-1|TRBJ2-5
ASVSGAQETQY
>15|TRBV7-6|TRBJ2-5
ASSLVAGTSGGETQY
>11|TRBV29-1|TRBJ2-1
SASGSGRDEQF
>13|TRBV7-8|TRBJ2-7
ASSLVSGPGNEQY
>12|TRBV5-4|TRBJ1-1
ASSLDSRVTEAF
>13|TRBV12-3/TRBV12-4|TRBJ2-1
ASSFERSSYNEQF
>13|TRBV11-3|TRBJ2-7
ASSPGPQGSDEQY
>14|TRBV10-2|TRBJ2-5
ASSESTGQIQETQY
>10|TRBV5-6|TRBJ2-3
ASSTDRVTQY
>16|TRBV24-1|TRBJ2-2
ATSDTRTSGSSTGELF
>15|TRBV7-9|TRBJ1-5
ASSLGDSRYSNQPQH
>15|TRBV21-1|TRBJ2-7
ASSKMGGRDVAYEQY
>11|TRBV28|TRBJ2-2
ATEHGGPRELF
>13|TRBV4-3|TRBJ2-2
ASSQGQGLLGELF
>11|TRBV20-1|TRBJ1-5
SAGTYSNQPQH
>13|TRBV5-6|TRBJ2-2
ASSLNVGGAGELF
>11|TRBV20-1|TRBJ2-3
SGRDHATDTQY
>12|TRBV20-1|TRBJ1-3
SARDLQSSVPPD